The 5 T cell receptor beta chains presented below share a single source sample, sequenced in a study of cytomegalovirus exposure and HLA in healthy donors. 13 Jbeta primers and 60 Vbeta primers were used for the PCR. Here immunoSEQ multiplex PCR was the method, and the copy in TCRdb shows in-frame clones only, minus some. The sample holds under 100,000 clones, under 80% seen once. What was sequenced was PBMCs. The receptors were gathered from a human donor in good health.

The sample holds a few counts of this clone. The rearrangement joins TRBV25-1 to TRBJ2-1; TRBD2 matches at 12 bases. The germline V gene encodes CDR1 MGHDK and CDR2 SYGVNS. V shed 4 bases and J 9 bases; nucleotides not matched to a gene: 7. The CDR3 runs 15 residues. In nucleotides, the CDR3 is TGTGCCAGCAGTGGCACTAGCGGGGGGCCCGGTGAGCAGTTCTTC. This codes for CASSGTSGGPGEQFF. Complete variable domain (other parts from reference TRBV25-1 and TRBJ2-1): EADIYQTPRYLVIGTGKKITLECSQTMGHDKMYWYQQDPGMELHLIHYSYGVNSTEKGDLSSESTVSRIRTEHFPLTLESARPSHTSQYLCASSGTSGGPGEQFFGPGTRLTVL.

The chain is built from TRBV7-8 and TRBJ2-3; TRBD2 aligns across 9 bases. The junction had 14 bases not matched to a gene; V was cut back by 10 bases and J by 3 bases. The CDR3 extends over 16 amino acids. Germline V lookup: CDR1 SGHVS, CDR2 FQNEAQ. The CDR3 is CATNSRVRGGTDTQYF. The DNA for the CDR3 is TGTGCCACCAACTCTAGAGTGCGGGGGGGGACAGATACGCAGTATTTT.

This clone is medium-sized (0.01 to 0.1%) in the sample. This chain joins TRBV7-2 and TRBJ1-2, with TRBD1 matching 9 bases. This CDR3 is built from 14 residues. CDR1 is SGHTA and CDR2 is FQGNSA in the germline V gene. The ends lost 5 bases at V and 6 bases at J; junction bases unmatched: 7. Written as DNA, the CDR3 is TGTGCCAGCAGCCCGACAGGGGGTCAGAATGGCTACACCTTC. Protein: CASSPTGGQNGYTF.

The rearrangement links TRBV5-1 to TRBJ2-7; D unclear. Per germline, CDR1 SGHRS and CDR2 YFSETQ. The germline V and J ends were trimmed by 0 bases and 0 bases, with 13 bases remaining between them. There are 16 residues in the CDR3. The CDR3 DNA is TGCGCCAGCAGCTTGGGCCGGGTCACACCCTCCTACGAGCAGTACTTC. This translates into CASSLGRVTPSYEQYF.

CDR3 sequence reads: CASRGRAYYGYTF. DNA of the CDR3: TGTGCCTCAAGGGGGAGAGCTTACTATGGCTACACCTTC. The rearrangement uses TRBV10-3 and TRBJ1-2; D may be TRBD1 (6 bases). Germline CDR1 and CDR2: ENHRY and SYGVKD. Trimming cost V 11 bases and J 3 bases, with 16 bases left between them. The CDR3 runs to 13 residues.